The entry below describes one T cell receptor (beta chain). This clone's antigen is unknown. One end of the junction varies from germline; a read error may be responsible. This entry comes from a study of blood T cell repertoires in COVID-19 (dated by TCRdb to 2019 to 2021). About the investigation overall: Collaborator samples came from the United States, Italy and Spain and covered acute and convalescent phases of COVID-19. The material from the prospective study consisted of cDNA or gDNA derived from T cells, B-cell-depleted T cells, or PBMCs. The dataset comprised deeply sampled blood TCRbeta repertoires from subjects exposed to, actively infected with, or recovered from COVID-19. HLA class I and class II types, where available, came from metadata supplied by the sample provider rather than from assay-based typing. Sample metadata almost always included a de-identified subject ID, COVID-19 status, age in years and sex. The repertoires were released in a freely available public database meant as a resource for research on the immune response to SARS-CoV-2. The samples were drawn from two sources: the first 160 participants of the ongoing ImmuneRACE study, and about 1,300 subjects contributed by 6 global collaborators.

The immunoSEQ Assay, a bias-controlled multiplex PCR, was used to amplify TCRbeta CDR3 regions from genomic DNA. In the paper's pipeline: The number of nucleated cells in each sample was estimated from the amplification of reference gene primers within the assay. To quantify the absolute abundance of each unique TCRbeta CDR3 rearrangement, sequence reads were collapsed and filtered. For each sample, productive Simpson clonality was calculated as the square root of Simpson's diversity index over productive rearrangements. As stored in TCRdb, this immuneACCESS dataset retains in-frame rearrangements with V and J assigned. A fraction of the clones does not appear; measured against another copy, unresolved V genes explain less than half of the discrepancy, and the remainder lacks a known reason. V and J calls and clone size are given by that table; D and trimming were obtained from the DNA. Present in this sample are under 35,000 clones, approximately 80% of which were seen just once. 25% of the sample is in the top ten clones.

Each collaborating institution followed its own protocols to collect whole blood in K2EDTA tubes. Collaborator samples were shipped for TCRbeta analysis as frozen whole blood, isolated PBMCs, or DNA extracted from either sample type. Overall study outcomes, separate from this receptor: The quantity of clinical and demographic metadata differed by source and by participant and was supplied without curation.

The sequencing input was peripheral blood. The clonotype was recovered from a man in his sixties or seventies with active COVID-19.

The CDR3 region reads CASCFAVGGGETQYF. DNA sequence: TGTGCCAGCTGTTTCGCGGTGGGGGGGGGCGAGACCCAGTACTTC. Rearrangement joined TRBV28 to TRBJ2-5; TRBD2 is possibly the D segment (7 matching bases). CDR1 and CDR2, looked up from the germline V gene, are MDHEN and SYDVKM. The CDR3, cysteine through phenylalanine, is 15 amino acids long. The entry retains the CDR3 DNA only, 45 bases that are in frame from base 1.